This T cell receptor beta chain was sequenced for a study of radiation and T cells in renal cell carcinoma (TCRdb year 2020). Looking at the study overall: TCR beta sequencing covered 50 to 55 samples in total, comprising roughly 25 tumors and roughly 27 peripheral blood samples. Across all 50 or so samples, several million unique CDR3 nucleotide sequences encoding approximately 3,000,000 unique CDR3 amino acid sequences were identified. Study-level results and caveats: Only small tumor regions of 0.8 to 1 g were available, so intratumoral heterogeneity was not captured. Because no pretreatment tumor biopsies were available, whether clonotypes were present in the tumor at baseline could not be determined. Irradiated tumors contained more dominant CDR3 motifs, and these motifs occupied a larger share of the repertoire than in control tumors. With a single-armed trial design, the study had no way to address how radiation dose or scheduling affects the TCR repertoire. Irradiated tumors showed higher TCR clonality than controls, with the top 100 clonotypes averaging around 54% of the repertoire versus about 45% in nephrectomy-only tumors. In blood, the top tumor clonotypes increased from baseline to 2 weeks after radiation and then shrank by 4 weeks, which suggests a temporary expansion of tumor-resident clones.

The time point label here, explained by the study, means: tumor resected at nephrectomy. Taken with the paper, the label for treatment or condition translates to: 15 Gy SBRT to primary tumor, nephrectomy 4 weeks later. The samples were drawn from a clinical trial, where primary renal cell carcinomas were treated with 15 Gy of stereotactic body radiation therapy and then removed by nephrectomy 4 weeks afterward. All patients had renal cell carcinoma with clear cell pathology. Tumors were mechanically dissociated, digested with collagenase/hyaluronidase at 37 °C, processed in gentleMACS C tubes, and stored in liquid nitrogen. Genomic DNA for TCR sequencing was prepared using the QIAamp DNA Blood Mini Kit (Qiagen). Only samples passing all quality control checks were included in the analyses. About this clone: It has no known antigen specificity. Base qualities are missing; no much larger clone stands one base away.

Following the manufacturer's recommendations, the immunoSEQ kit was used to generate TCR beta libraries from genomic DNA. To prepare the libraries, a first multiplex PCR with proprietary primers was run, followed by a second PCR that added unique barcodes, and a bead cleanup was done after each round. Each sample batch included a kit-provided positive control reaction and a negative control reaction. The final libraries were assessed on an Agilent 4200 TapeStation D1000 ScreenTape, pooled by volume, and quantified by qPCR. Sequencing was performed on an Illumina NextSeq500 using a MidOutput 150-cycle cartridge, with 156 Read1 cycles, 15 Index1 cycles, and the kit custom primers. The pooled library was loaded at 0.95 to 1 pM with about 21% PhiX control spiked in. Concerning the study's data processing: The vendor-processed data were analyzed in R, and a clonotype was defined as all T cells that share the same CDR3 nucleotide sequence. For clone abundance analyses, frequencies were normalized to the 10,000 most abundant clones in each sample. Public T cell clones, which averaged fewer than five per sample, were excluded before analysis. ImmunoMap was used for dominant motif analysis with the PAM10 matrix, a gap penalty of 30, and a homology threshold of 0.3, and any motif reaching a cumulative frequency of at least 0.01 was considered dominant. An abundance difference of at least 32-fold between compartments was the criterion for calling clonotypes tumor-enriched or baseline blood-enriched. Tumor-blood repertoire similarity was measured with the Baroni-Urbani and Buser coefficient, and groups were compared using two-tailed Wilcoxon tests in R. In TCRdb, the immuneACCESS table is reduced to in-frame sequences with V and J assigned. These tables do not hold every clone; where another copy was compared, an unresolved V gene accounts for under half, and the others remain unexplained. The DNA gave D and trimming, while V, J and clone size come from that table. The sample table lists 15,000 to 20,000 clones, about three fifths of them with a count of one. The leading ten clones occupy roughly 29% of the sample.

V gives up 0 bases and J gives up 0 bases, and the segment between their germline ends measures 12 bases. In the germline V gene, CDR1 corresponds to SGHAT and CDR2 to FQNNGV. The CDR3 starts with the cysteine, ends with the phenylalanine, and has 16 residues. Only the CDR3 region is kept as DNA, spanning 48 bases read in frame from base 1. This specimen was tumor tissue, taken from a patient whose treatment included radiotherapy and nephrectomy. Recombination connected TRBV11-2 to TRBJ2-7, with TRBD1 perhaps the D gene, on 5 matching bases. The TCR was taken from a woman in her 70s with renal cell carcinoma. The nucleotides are TGTGCCAGCAGCTTAGATAGGTTACAGGCCTCCTACGAGCAGTACTTC. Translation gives CASSLDRLQASYEQYF.